The clone carrying this T cell receptor (beta chain) came up once. The target antigen is unknown. Looked up from germline, CDR1 is LNHNV and CDR2 is YYDKDF (reference sequence). Trimming stripped 8 bases from V and 0 bases from J, with 8 bases between. The CDR3 extends over 13 amino acids. These data are taken from a study of OX40 agonist ivuxolimab in advanced cancers. Across the study: Every 2 weeks, patients received ivuxolimab intravenously, dosed at 0.01 to 10 mg/kg. Patients treated during dose escalation were battling hepatocellular carcinoma, melanoma, renal cell or head and neck cancer. The study, taken as a whole, reports: Average numbers of expanded clones were greater in CD8+ T cells than in CD4+.

The method was immunoSEQ multiplex PCR; TCRdb's version includes in-frame clones alone and lacks a portion of them. The sample carries tens of thousands of clones, roughly 92% recorded once. Patients were ruled out by autoimmune disease history or systemic immunosuppression. The J gene is TRBJ2-1, the V gene TRBV15, with D perhaps TRBD2 (6 bases). This receptor was obtained from an adult with an advanced solid tumor such as melanoma, head and neck, liver or kidney cancer. Sequenced material: CD4+ or CD8+ T cells sorted from blood, taken in a trial of the OX40 agonist ivuxolimab. The CDR3 nucleotides are TGTGCCACCCGGGAGTCCTCCTACAATGAGCAGTTCTTC. It translates to CATRESSYNEQFF.